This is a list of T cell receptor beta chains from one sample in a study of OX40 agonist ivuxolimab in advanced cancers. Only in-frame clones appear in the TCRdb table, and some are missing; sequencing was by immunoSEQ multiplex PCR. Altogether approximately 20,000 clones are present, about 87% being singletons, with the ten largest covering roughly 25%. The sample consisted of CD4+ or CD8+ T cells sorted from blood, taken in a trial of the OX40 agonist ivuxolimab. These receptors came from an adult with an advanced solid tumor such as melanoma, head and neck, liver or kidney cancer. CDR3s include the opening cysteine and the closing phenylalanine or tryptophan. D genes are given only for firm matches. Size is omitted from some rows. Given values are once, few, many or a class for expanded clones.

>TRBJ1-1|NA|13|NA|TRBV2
CATGGGGVTEAFF
TGTGCCACTGGGGGGGGCGGAGTGACTGAAGCTTTCTTT
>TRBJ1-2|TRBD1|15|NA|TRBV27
CASSLGSGGGSGYTF
TGTGCCAGCAGTTTAGGATCAGGGGGCGGTAGTGGCTACACCTTC
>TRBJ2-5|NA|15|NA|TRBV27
CASSPQGQFQETQYF
TGTGCCAGCAGTCCCCAGGGGCAGTTCCAAGAGACCCAGTACTTC
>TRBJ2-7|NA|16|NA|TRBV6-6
CASIPTRRDNSYEQYF
TGTGCCAGCATCCCAACGAGGCGGGACAACTCCTACGAGCAGTACTTC
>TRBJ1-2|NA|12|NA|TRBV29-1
CSVEDPNYGYTF
TGCAGCGTTGAAGATCCTAACTATGGCTACACCTTC
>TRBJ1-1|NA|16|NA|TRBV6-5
CASSYSIVRTDTEAFF
TGTGCCAGCAGTTACTCGATAGTTAGGACAGACACTGAAGCTTTCTTT
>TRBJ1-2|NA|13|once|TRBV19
CASSSQVDYGYTF
TGTGCCAGTAGCTCTCAGGTGGACTATGGCTACACCTTC
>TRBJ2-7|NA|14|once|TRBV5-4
CASSLWDSTYEQYF
TGTGCCAGCAGCTTGTGGGACTCAACCTACGAGCAGTACTTC
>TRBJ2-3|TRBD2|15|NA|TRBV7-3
CASTLSGGHTDTQYF
TGTGCCAGCACCCTTAGCGGGGGGCACACAGATACGCAGTATTTT
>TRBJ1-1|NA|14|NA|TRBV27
CASSSRGPNTEAFF
TGTGCCAGCAGTTCCAGGGGCCCGAACACTGAAGCTTTCTTT
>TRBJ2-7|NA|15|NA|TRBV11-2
CASSVPGRAGYEQYF
TGTGCCAGCAGCGTCCCGGGCAGGGCGGGCTACGAGCAGTACTTC
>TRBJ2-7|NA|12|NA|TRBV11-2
CAIRAGPYEQYF
TGTGCCATCCGGGCGGGGCCTTACGAGCAGTACTTC
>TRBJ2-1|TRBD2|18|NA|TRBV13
CASSLLQEGGGVEDEQFF
TGTGCCAGCAGCTTACTTCAGGAAGGCGGGGGGGTTGAAGATGAGCAGTTCTTC
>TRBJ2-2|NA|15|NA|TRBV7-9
CASSTRLQTTGELFF
TGTGCCAGCAGCACGAGGCTCCAGACCACCGGGGAGCTGTTTTTT
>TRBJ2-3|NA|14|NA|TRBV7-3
CASSSQLGSDTQYF
TGTGCCAGCAGCTCCCAGTTGGGGTCAGATACGCAGTATTTT
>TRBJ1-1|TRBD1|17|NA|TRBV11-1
CASSLVGGQVMNTEAFF
TGTGCCAGCAGCTTGGTAGGGGGCCAGGTCATGAACACTGAAGCTTTCTTT
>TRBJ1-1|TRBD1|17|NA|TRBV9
CASSARDRGMLNTEAFF
TGTGCCAGCAGCGCCAGGGACAGGGGGATGTTAAACACTGAAGCTTTCTTT
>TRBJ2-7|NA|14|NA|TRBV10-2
CASRSGRRSYEQYF
TGCGCCAGCAGGTCGGGCAGGAGAAGCTACGAGCAGTACTTC
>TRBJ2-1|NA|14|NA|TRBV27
CASSSDSNYNEQFF
TGTGCCAGCAGTTCGGACTCGAACTACAATGAGCAGTTCTTC
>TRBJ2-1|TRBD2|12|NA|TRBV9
CASNGLAGEQFF
TGTGCCAGCAACGGACTAGCGGGTGAGCAGTTCTTC
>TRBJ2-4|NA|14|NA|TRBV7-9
CASSPEGDMDIQYF
TGTGCCAGCAGCCCCGAGGGGGACATGGACATTCAGTACTTC
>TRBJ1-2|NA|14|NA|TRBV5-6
CASSWSGSNYGYTF
TGTGCCAGCAGCTGGTCAGGGTCGAACTATGGCTACACCTTC
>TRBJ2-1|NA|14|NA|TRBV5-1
CASSSETAYNEQFF
TGCGCCAGCAGCTCCGAGACTGCTTACAATGAGCAGTTCTTC
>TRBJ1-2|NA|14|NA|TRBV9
CASSLLGGGRGYTF
TGTGCCAGCAGCCTCCTAGGAGGGGGTCGGGGCTACACCTTC
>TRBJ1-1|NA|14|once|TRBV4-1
CASSPTPGSTEAFF
TGCGCCAGCAGCCCTACACCTGGGAGCACTGAAGCTTTCTTT
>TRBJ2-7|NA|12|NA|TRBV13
CASSLYLNEQYF
TGTGCCAGCAGCCTTTACCTTAACGAGCAGTACTTC
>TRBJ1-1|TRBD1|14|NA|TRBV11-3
CASSYRQGGPRAFF
TGTGCCAGCAGCTATAGACAGGGAGGGCCGAGGGCTTTCTTT
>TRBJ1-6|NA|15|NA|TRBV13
CASSSYRDGRSPLHF
TGTGCCAGCAGCTCCTACCGGGACGGGCGTTCACCCCTCCACTTT
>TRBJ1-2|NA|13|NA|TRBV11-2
CASSLSLQGGYTF
TGTGCCAGCAGCTTGTCCCTTCAGGGTGGCTACACCTTC
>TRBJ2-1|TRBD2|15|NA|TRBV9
CASNIAGTSYNEQFF
TGTGCCAGCAATATAGCGGGGACCTCCTACAATGAGCAGTTCTTC
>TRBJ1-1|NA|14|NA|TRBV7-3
CASSLRHRDTEAFF
TGTGCCAGCAGCTTAAGACACAGGGACACTGAAGCTTTCTTT
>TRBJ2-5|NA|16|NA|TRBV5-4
CASSGNIGTGQETQYF
TGTGCCAGCAGCGGTAACATCGGGACGGGCCAAGAGACCCAGTACTTC
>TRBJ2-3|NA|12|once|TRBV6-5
CASRAQGQTQYF
TGTGCCAGCAGGGCGCAGGGACAAACGCAGTATTTT
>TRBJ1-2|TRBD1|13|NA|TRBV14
CASGTANYYGYTF
TGTGCCAGCGGGACAGCCAATTACTATGGCTACACCTTC